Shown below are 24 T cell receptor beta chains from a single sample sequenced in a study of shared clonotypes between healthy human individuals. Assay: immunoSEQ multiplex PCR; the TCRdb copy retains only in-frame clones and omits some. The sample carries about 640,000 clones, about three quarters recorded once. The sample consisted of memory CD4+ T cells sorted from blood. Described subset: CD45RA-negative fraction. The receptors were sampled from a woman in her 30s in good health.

CDR3 protein: CSVMGQGAPFRDTQYF. CDR3 bases: TGCAGCGTTATGGGACAGGGGGCCCCCTTCCGAGATACGCAGTATTTT. This chain connects TRBV29-1 to TRBJ2-3, with 12 bases matching TRBD1. The CDR3 sequence is 16 residues long. The germline gives CDR1 SQVTM, CDR2 ANQGSEA. The V gene end was trimmed by 5 bases and the J gene end by 5 bases; junction bases not matched to a gene: 11.

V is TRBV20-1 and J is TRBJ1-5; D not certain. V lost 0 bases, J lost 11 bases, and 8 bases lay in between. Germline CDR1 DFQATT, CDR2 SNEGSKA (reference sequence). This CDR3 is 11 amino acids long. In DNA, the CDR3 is TGCAGTGCTAGAGACCAGCGGGCCCAGCATTTT. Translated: CSARDQRAQHF.

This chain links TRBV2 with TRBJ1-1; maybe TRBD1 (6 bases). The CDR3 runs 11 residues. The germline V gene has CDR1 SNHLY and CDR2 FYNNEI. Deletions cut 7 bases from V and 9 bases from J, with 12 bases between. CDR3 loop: CASTRTDKAFF. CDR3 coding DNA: TGTGCCAGCACTAGGACAGATAAAGCTTTCTTT. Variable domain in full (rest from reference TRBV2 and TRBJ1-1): EPEVTQTPSHQVTQMGQEVILRCVPISNHLYFYWYRQILGQKVEFLVSFYNNEISEKSEIFDDQFSVERPDGSNFTLKIRSTKLEDSAMYFCASTRTDKAFFGQGTRLTVV.

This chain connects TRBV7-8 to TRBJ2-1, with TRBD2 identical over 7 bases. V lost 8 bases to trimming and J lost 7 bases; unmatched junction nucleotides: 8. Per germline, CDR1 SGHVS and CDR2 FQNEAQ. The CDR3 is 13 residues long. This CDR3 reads CASGREIKNEQFF. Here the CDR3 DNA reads TGTGCCAGCGGGCGGGAGATCAAGAATGAGCAGTTCTTC.

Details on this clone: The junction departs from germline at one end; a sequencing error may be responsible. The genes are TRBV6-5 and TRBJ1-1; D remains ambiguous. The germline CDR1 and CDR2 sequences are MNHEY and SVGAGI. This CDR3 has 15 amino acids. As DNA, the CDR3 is TGTGCCAGCAGTTACTCGATACAAATGAACGCTGAAGCTTTCTTT. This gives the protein CASSYSIQMNAEAFF.

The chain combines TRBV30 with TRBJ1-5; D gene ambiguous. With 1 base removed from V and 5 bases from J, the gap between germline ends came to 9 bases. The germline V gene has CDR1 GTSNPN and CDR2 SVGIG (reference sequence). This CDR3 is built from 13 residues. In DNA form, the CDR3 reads TGTGCCTGGAGTGCCGGAGATTATCAGCCCCAGCATTTT. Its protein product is CAWSAGDYQPQHF.

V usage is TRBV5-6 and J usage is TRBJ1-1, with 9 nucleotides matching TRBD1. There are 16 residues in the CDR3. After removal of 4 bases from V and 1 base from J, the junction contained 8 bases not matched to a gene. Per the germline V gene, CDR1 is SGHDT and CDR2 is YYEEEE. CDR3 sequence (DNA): TGTGCCAGCAGCGCGAAGGGACAGGGAAGGAACACTGAAGCTTTCTTT. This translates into CASSAKGQGRNTEAFF.

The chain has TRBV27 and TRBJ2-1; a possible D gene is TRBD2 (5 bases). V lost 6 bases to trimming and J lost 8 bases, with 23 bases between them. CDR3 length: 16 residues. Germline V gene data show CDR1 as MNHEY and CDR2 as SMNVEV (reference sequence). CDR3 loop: CASRSGVRGILYEQFF. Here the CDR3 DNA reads TGTGCCAGCAGAAGTGGAGTCCGGGGTATTCTCTATGAGCAGTTCTTC.

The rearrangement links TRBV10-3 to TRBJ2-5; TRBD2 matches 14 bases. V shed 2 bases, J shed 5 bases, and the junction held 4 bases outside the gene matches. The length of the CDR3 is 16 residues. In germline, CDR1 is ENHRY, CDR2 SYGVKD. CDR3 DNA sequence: TGTGCCATCAGTGAGGGACTAGCGGGGGGTAGGGAGACCCAGTACTTC. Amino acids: CAISEGLAGGRETQYF.

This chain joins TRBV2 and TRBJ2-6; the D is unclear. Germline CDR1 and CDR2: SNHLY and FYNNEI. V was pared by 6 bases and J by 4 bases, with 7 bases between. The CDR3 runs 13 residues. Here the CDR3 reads CASRPPGANVLTF. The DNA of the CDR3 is TGTGCCAGCAGACCACCCGGGGCCAACGTCCTGACTTTC.

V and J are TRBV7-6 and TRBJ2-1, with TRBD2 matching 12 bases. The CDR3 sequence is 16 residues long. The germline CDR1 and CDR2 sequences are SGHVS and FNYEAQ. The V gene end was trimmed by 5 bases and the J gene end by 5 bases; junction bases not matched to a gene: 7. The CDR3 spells CASSLRLAGDHNEQFF. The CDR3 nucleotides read TGTGCCAGCAGCCTAAGACTAGCGGGAGATCACAATGAGCAGTTCTTC.

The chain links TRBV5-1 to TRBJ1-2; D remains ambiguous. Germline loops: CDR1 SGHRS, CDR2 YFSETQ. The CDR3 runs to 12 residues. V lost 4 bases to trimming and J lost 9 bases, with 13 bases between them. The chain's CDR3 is CASSPDICCYTF. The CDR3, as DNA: TGCGCCAGCAGCCCTGACATATGCTGCTACACCTTC.

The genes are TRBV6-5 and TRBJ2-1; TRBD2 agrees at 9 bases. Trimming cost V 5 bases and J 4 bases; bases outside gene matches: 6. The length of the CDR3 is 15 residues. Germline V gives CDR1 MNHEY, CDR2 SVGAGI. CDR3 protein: CASSKTSGAYNEQFF. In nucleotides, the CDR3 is TGTGCCAGCAGTAAGACTAGCGGTGCGTACAATGAGCAGTTCTTC.

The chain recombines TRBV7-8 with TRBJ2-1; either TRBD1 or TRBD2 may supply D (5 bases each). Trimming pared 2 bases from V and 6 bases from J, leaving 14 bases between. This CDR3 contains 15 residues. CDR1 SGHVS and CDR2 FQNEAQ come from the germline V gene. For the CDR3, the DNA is TGTGCCAGCAGCTTATTTGGGGGAGAAGTCAATGAGCAGTTCTTC. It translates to CASSLFGGEVNEQFF.

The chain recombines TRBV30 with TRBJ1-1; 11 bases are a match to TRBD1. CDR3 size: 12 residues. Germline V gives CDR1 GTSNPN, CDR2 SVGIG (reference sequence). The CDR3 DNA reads TGTGCTTGGGACAGGGGGGCGCGGGGAGCTTTCTTT. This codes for CAWDRGARGAFF.

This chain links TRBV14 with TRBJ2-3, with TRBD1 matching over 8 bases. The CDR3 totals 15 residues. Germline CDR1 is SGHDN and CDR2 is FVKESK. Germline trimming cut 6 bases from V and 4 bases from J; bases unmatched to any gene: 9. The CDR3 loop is CASSRFDRGSDTQYF. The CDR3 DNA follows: TGTGCCAGCAGTCGCTTTGACAGGGGCTCAGATACGCAGTATTTT.

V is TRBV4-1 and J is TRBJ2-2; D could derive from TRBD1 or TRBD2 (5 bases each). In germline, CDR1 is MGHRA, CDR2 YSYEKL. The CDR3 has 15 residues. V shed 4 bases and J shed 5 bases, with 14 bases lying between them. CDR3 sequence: CASSRDESRTGELFF. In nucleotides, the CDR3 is TGCGCCAGCAGCCGGGACGAGAGTAGGACCGGGGAGCTGTTTTTT.

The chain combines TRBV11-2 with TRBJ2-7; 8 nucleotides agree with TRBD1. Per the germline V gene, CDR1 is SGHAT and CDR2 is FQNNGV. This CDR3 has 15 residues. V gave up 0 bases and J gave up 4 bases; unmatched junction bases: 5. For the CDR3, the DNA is TGTGCCAGCAGCTTAGATTTTACAGGGGGGTACGAGCAGTACTTC. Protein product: CASSLDFTGGYEQYF. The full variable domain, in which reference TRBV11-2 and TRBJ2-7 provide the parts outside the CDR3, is EAGVAQSPRYKIIEKRQSVAFWCNPISGHATLYWYQQILGQGPKLLIQFQNNGVVDDSQLPKDRFSAERLKGVDSTLKIQPAKLEDSAVYLCASSLDFTGGYEQYFGPGTRLTVT.

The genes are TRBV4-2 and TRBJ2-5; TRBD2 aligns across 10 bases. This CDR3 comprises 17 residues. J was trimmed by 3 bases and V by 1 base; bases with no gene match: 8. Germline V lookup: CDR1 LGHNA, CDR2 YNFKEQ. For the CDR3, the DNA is TGTGCCAGCAGCCAAGGATCAAGCGGGAGGGATAAAGAGACCCAGTACTTC. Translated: CASSQGSSGRDKETQYF.

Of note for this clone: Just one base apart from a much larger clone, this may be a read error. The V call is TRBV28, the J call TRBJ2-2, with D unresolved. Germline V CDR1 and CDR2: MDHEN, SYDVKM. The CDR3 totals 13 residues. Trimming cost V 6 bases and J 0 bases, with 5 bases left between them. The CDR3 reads CASRATNTGELFF. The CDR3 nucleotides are TGTGCCAGCAGGGCTACGAACACCGGGGAGCTGTTTTTT. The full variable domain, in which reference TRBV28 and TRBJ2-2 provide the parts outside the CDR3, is DVKVTQSSRYLVKRTGEKVFLECVQDMDHENMFWYRQDPGLGLRLIYFSYDVKMKEKGDIPEGYSVSREKKERFSLILESASTNQTSMYLCASRATNTGELFFGEGSRLTVL.

DNA of the CDR3: TGTGCCAGCAGTCGGGACTCCGTCGGCGAGCAGTACTTC. It specifies CASSRDSVGEQYF. The chain is built from TRBV6-5 and TRBJ2-7; tentatively, D is TRBD2 (6 bases). Germline V CDR1 and CDR2: MNHEY, SVGAGI. This CDR3 has 13 residues. The V and J ends lost 5 bases and 6 bases respectively, with 14 bases between them.

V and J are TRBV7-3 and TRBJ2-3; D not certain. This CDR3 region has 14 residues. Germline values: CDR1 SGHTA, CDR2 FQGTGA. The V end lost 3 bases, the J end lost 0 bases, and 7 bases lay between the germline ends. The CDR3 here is CASSLSDSTDTQYF. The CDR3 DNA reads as TGTGCCAGCAGCTTGTCGGATAGCACAGATACGCAGTATTTT.

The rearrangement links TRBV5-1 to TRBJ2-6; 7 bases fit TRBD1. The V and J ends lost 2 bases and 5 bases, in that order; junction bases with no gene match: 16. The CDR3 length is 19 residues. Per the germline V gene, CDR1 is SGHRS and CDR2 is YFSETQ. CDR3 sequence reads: CASSFGVGQSHLWANVLTF. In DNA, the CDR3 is TGCGCCAGCAGCTTCGGGGTGGGACAGAGCCATCTGTGGGCCAACGTCCTGACTTTC.

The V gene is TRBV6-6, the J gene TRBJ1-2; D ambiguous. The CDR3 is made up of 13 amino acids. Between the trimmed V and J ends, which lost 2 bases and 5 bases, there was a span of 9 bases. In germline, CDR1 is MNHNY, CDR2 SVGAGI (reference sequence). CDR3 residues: CASSYGVEYGYTF. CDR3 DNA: TGTGCCAGCAGTTACGGGGTTGAGTATGGCTACACCTTC.